These 30 T cell receptor beta chains originate from one sample sequenced in a study of blood T cell repertoires in COVID-19. Repertoires were generated with immunoSEQ multiplex PCR, while TCRdb's copy carries only in-frame clones and drops some. The sample has about 91,000 clones, more than 70% seen once. The sequenced material came from peripheral blood. The receptors stem from a man in his 70s with acute or convalescent COVID-19.

V gene TRBV3-1 (or the pseudogene TRBV3-2) combines with J gene TRBJ1-1; D might be TRBD1 (6 bases). CDR3 length: 14 amino acids. V gave up 2 bases and J gave up 5 bases, with 12 bases separating them. Germline CDR1 reads LGHDT; CDR2 reads YNNKEL (reference sequence). CDR3 sequence reads: CASSQTGSGTEAFF. CDR3 DNA sequence: TGTGCCAGCAGCCAAACAGGGAGTGGAACTGAAGCTTTCTTT.

The chain joins TRBV11-3 to TRBJ2-2; D gene uncertain. Per the germline V gene, CDR1 is SGHNT and CDR2 is YENEEA. Trimming stripped 5 bases from V and 5 bases from J, with 9 bases between. The CDR3 runs to 13 residues. CDR3 residues: CASSRIQTGELFF. CDR3 DNA sequence: TGTGCCAGCAGCCGGATACAGACCGGGGAGCTGTTTTTT.

This rearrangement joins TRBV7-9 to TRBJ2-1, with D tentatively TRBD2 (6 bases). The ends were cut back, 7 bases at V and 4 bases at J, with 14 bases in the middle. In germline, CDR1 is SEHNR, CDR2 FQNEAQ (reference sequence). There are 14 residues in the CDR3. CDR3 protein: CASMWLASYNEQFF. CDR3 DNA sequence: TGTGCCAGCATGTGGCTAGCGAGTTACAATGAGCAGTTCTTC. The complete variable domain, with remaining parts taken from reference TRBV7-9 and TRBJ2-1, reads DTGVSQNPRHKITKRGQNVTFRCDPISEHNRLYWYRQTLGQGPEFLTYFQNEAQLEKSRLLSDRFSAERPKGSFSTLEIQRTEQGDSAMYLCASMWLASYNEQFFGPGTRLTVL.

This rearrangement joins TRBV7-3 to TRBJ2-1; 9 positions agree with TRBD1. The V segment lost 1 base and the J segment 4 bases; nucleotides outside the gene matches: 2. The CDR3 spans 15 residues. Per germline, CDR1 SGHTA and CDR2 FQGTGA. The CDR3 region has the DNA TGTGCCAGCAGCTTAATGGGACAGGGTTACAATGAGCAGTTCTTC. This gives the protein CASSLMGQGYNEQFF.

The chain uses TRBV27 and TRBJ1-2, with 8 bases fitting TRBD1. The CDR3 contains 14 residues. Trimming cost V 5 bases and J 2 bases; bases outside gene matches: 4. Germline CDR1 MNHEY, CDR2 SMNVEV (reference sequence). The CDR3, as DNA: TGTGCCAGCAGTCTCCGACAGGGGAACTATGGCTACACCTTC. Translated, it gives CASSLRQGNYGYTF.

V is TRBV3-1 (or the pseudogene TRBV3-2) and J is TRBJ2-7, with a possible D match to TRBD2 (6 bases). V lost 4 bases and J lost 0, with 25 bases in between. Germline lookup yields CDR1 LGHDT and CDR2 YNNKEL (reference sequence). This CDR3 contains 19 residues. CDR3 protein: CASSPRWGPRDGSSYEQYF. For the CDR3, the DNA is TGTGCCAGCAGCCCTAGATGGGGTCCGCGGGACGGCAGCTCCTACGAGCAGTACTTC.

Written as DNA, the CDR3 is TGTGCCAGTAGTATACCCCAGGCGGGGGGCACAGATACGCAGTATTTT. Translation: CASSIPQAGGTDTQYF. This chain links TRBV19 with TRBJ2-3; 7 bases align to TRBD2. The CDR3 totals 16 residues. V lost 2 bases and J lost 1; bases outside the gene matches: 6. Germline CDR1 is LNHDA and CDR2 is SQIVND (reference sequence).

This clone has ten or more counts. The chain combines TRBV6-5 with TRBJ2-3, with D possibly being TRBD2 (6 bases). The V gene lost 5 bases and the J gene lost 2 bases, with 11 bases spanning the gap. This CDR3 has 14 amino acids. Germline CDR1 reads MNHEY; CDR2 reads SVGAGI. CDR3 loop: CASSTGSVTDTQYF. The CDR3 DNA follows: TGTGCCAGCAGTACCGGGAGCGTCACAGATACGCAGTATTTT.

This clone occurred once. The rearrangement joins TRBV18 to TRBJ2-7; D not resolved. This CDR3 is built from 12 residues. V shed 3 bases and J shed 5 bases, with 8 bases lying between them. Germline CDR1 KGHSH, CDR2 LQKENI. Written as DNA, the CDR3 is TGTGCCAGCTCACCTAACAGAAACGAGCAGTACTTC. Amino acids: CASSPNRNEQYF. The whole variable domain, remainder taken from reference TRBV18 and TRBJ2-7, is NAGVMQNPRHLVRRRGQEARLRCSPMKGHSHVYWYRQLPEEGLKFMVYLQKENIIDESGMPKERFSAEFPKEGPSILRIQQVVRGDSAAYFCASSPNRNEQYFGPGTRLTVT.

The chain couples TRBV4-1 to TRBJ2-3; D is unclear. Germline CDR1 is MGHRA and CDR2 is YSYEKL. Trimming removed 0 bases at V and 6 bases at J, with 10 bases between. The CDR3 is made up of 14 amino acids. The CDR3: CASSQDRKADTQYF. The CDR3 nucleotides are TGCGCCAGCAGCCAAGATCGGAAAGCGGATACGCAGTATTTT.

This chain uses TRBV25-1 with TRBJ2-3; D call uncertain. CDR1 is MGHDK and CDR2 is SYGVNS in the germline V gene. The V end lost 6 bases, the J end lost 2 bases, and 15 bases lay between the germline ends. The CDR3 loop spans 15 amino acids. The CDR3 DNA reads as TGTGCCAGCAGCGCTACTATGGAATACACAGATACGCAGTATTTT. This sequence encodes CASSATMEYTDTQYF.

V gene TRBV20-1 combines with J gene TRBJ2-5; D call uncertain. Germline lookup yields CDR1 DFQATT and CDR2 SNEGSKA (reference sequence). This CDR3 has 13 residues. Trimming removed 3 bases at V and 2 bases at J, with 10 bases between. The CDR3 here is CSASSQIQETQYF. CDR3 nucleotides: TGCAGTGCTAGTTCACAAATTCAAGAGACCCAGTACTTC.

CDR3 DNA sequence: TGTGCCAGCAGCCCGCCTAGTCGCCGGGCCGGGGAGCTGTTTTTT. This translates into CASSPPSRRAGELFF. The chain recombines TRBV27 with TRBJ2-2; D ambiguous. The germline gives CDR1 MNHEY, CDR2 SMNVEV (reference sequence). The CDR3 is 15 amino acids. The germline V and J ends were trimmed by 6 bases and 6 bases, with 17 bases remaining between them.

This chain joins TRBV5-4 and TRBJ2-3, with 7 bases that match TRBD2. Germline CDR1 reads SGHNT; CDR2 reads YYREEE (reference sequence). The J segment lost 0 bases and the V segment lost 4 bases, leaving 5 bases of the junction unmatched. The CDR3 contains 15 residues. CDR3 sequence (DNA): TGTGCCAGCAGCCCTGCTAGCGGAAGCACAGATACGCAGTATTTT. As protein: CASSPASGSTDTQYF.

The chain joins TRBV5-1 to TRBJ2-5; TRBD1 is a possible D gene (6 bases). V lost 2 bases, J lost 2 bases, and 7 bases lay in between. Germline CDR1 and CDR2: SGHRS and YFSETQ. The CDR3 sequence is 13 residues long. The CDR3 DNA follows: TGCGCCAGCAGCTTCAGGGGACAAGAGACCCAGTACTTC. It translates to CASSFRGQETQYF. The full variable domain, its missing parts supplied by reference TRBV5-1 and TRBJ2-5, is KAGVTQTPRYLIKTRGQQVTLSCSPISGHRSVSWYQQTPGQGLQFLFEYFSETQRNKGNFPGRFSGRQFSNSRSEMNVSTLELGDSALYLCASSFRGQETQYFGPGTRLLVL.

V is TRBV12-3 or TRBV12-4 and J is TRBJ1-5; the D is unclear. This CDR3 is built from 13 residues. V was shortened by 8 bases and J by 4 bases, with 12 bases between the two germline ends. CDR3 residues: CASSSLGNQPQHF. The CDR3 coding sequence is TGTGCCAGCTCCTCGCTAGGAAATCAGCCCCAGCATTTT.

This chain joins TRBV18 and TRBJ2-3; 8 nucleotides agree with TRBD2. After removal of 6 bases from V and 5 bases from J, the junction contained 10 bases not matched to a gene. This CDR3 is 15 amino acids long. The germline CDR1 and CDR2 sequences are KGHSH and LQKENI. In DNA form, the CDR3 reads TGTGCCAGCTCCCCCTCCGCGGGAGGCATAGATACGCAGTATTTT. It is translated as CASSPSAGGIDTQYF.

The V and J genes are TRBV6-5 and TRBJ2-3, with TRBD2 matching over 12 bases. Trimming took 6 bases from V and 1 from J; bases not matched to a gene: 2. Per the germline V gene, CDR1 is MNHEY and CDR2 is SVGAGI. The CDR3 totals 15 residues. In DNA form, the CDR3 reads TGTGCCAGCAGGAGGACTAGCGGGGGCACAGATACGCAGTATTTT. Encoded protein: CASRRTSGGTDTQYF.

The table lists this clone with a count of one. The rearrangement joins TRBV20-1 to TRBJ2-5; 9 bases align to TRBD2. V gave up 3 bases and J gave up 0 bases; unmatched junction bases: 8. This CDR3 has 16 amino acids. CDR1 and CDR2 (germline): DFQATT, SNEGSKA (reference sequence). CDR3 residues: CSASLAASGNQETQYF. In DNA, the CDR3 is TGCAGTGCTAGTCTAGCGGCTAGCGGGAACCAAGAGACCCAGTACTTC.

The chain has TRBV7-2 and TRBJ2-3; 8 bases align to TRBD2. The germline V gene has CDR1 SGHTA and CDR2 FQGNSA. This CDR3 has 15 amino acids. V dropped 5 bases and J dropped 4; count of bases not matched to a gene: 8. The CDR3 region is CASSAQLAVPDTQYF. The CDR3 DNA sequence: TGTGCCAGCAGCGCCCAACTAGCGGTTCCAGATACGCAGTATTTT.

CDR3 in DNA: TGTGCCACCAGTGTTGGCGGATCCAACAATGAGCAGTTCTTC. This translates into CATSVGGSNNEQFF. This chain uses TRBV24-1 with TRBJ2-1; D is uncertain. This CDR3 is 14 amino acids long. Trimming removed 5 bases from V and 5 bases from J, with 12 bases in between. In germline, CDR1 is KGHDR, CDR2 SFDVKD.

This chain links TRBV4-1 with TRBJ2-5, with TRBD1 identical over 7 bases. The junction had 9 bases not matched to a gene; V was cut back by 0 bases and J by 5 bases. Germline V gene data show CDR1 as MGHRA and CDR2 as YSYEKL. This CDR3 is built from 16 residues. The DNA for the CDR3 is TGCGCCAGCAGCCAAGATCAGGAAGGGGGCTGGGAGACCCAGTACTTC. The encoded protein is CASSQDQEGGWETQYF.

This clone has more than one count but fewer than ten. The chain links TRBV5-1 to TRBJ1-4, with D possibly matching TRBD1 (6 bases). Per germline, CDR1 SGHRS and CDR2 YFSETQ. This CDR3 spans 14 amino acids. Deletions cut 2 bases from V and 3 bases from J, with 8 bases between. CDR3 residues: CASSFRGPNEKLFF. The CDR3 nucleotides read TGCGCCAGCAGCTTCAGGGGACCTAATGAAAAACTGTTTTTT. Complete variable domain (other parts from reference TRBV5-1 and TRBJ1-4): KAGVTQTPRYLIKTRGQQVTLSCSPISGHRSVSWYQQTPGQGLQFLFEYFSETQRNKGNFPGRFSGRQFSNSRSEMNVSTLELGDSALYLCASSFRGPNEKLFFGSGTQLSVL.

The chain links TRBV28 to TRBJ1-6, with TRBD1 identical over 11 bases. V lost 5 bases and J lost 8; bases outside the gene matches: 2. CDR1 and CDR2 (germline): MDHEN, SYDVKM. The CDR3 consists of 14 residues. CDR3: CASSPGQGDSPLHF. The CDR3 bases are TGTGCCAGCAGTCCGGGACAGGGGGATTCACCCCTCCACTTT.

As DNA, the CDR3 is TGTGCCAGCACGCGGGAGGCCCGGAATGAGCAGTTCTTC. Its protein product is CASTREARNEQFF. The V call is TRBV2, the J call TRBJ2-1; TRBD2 matches at 8 bases. The CDR3 has 13 residues. Germline V gives CDR1 SNHLY, CDR2 FYNNEI. V lost 7 bases to trimming and J lost 7 bases; unmatched junction nucleotides: 6. The whole variable domain, remainder taken from reference TRBV2 and TRBJ2-1, is EPEVTQTPSHQVTQMGQEVILRCVPISNHLYFYWYRQILGQKVEFLVSFYNNEISEKSEIFDDQFSVERPDGSNFTLKIRSTKLEDSAMYFCASTREARNEQFFGPGTRLTVL.

This clone was seen once. The CDR3, as DNA: TGTGCCAGCAGTCCCCGGACAGGGGGAACAGATACGCAGTATTTT. Residues: CASSPRTGGTDTQYF. V and J are TRBV2 and TRBJ2-3; 10 bases fit TRBD1. The CDR3 runs to 15 residues. J was trimmed by 3 bases and V by 5 bases; bases with no gene match: 5. Germline loops: CDR1 SNHLY, CDR2 FYNNEI.

J is TRBJ2-2 and V is TRBV11-2, with 7 bases aligning to TRBD2. Germline lookup yields CDR1 SGHAT and CDR2 FQNNGV. Trimming cost V 4 bases and J 4 bases; bases outside gene matches: 3. The CDR3 extends over 14 amino acids. The CDR3 coding sequence is TGTGCCAGCAGCTACGGGAGGACCACCGGGGAGCTGTTTTTT. Translating gives CASSYGRTTGELFF.

The chain has TRBV29-1 and TRBJ2-5; D remains unclear. The CDR3 length is 12 residues. The germline gives CDR1 SQVTM, CDR2 ANQGSEA. Deletions cut 7 bases from V and 0 bases from J, with 9 bases between. The CDR3, as DNA: TGCAGCGGGAGCCTAAACCAAGAGACCCAGTACTTC. Its translation: CSGSLNQETQYF.

V gene TRBV10-3 combines with J gene TRBJ1-3; 7 nucleotides agree with TRBD1. J was trimmed by 4 bases and V by 6 bases; bases with no gene match: 6. The CDR3 has 14 residues. CDR1 ENHRY and CDR2 SYGVKD come from the germline V gene. The CDR3 bases are TGTGCCATCAGCCGACAGGGCTCGGGAAACACCATATATTTT. This sequence encodes CAISRQGSGNTIYF.

The chain couples TRBV2 to TRBJ1-5; tentatively, D is TRBD1 (6 bases). Trimming removed 6 bases from V and 0 bases from J, with 12 bases in between. The germline V gene has CDR1 SNHLY and CDR2 FYNNEI. The CDR3 totals 15 residues. The CDR3 protein is CASSLGAHSNQPQHF. CDR3 DNA: TGTGCCAGCAGCCTGGGGGCCCATAGCAATCAGCCCCAGCATTTT.